Listed here are 20 T cell receptor beta chains from one sample, sequenced in a study of cytomegalovirus exposure and HLA in healthy donors. The PCR made use of 60 Vbeta and 13 Jbeta primers. The assay was immunoSEQ multiplex PCR, and TCRdb's table has in-frame clones only and misses some. The table records approximately 100,000 clones, 70% to 80% of them present only once. The sample comprised PBMCs. These TCRs come from a man aged 55 to 70 in good health and CMV-seronegative.

V usage is TRBV7-2 and J usage is TRBJ2-1; D perhaps matches TRBD2 (6 bases). Per the germline V gene, CDR1 is SGHTA and CDR2 is FQGNSA. CDR3 length equals 16 residues. Trimming shortened V by 0 bases and J by 8 bases, and 17 bases separated the two germline ends. DNA for the CDR3: TGTGCCAGCAGCTTAGCGGGGGGAACTGTCCCCGATGAGCAGTTCTTC. It encodes CASSLAGGTVPDEQFF. Drawing the rest from reference TRBV7-2 and TRBJ2-1, the complete variable domain is GAGVSQSPSNKVTEKGKDVELRCDPISGHTALYWYRQSLGQGLEFLIYFQGNSAPDKSGLPSDRFSAERTGGSVSTLTIQRTQQEDSAVYLCASSLAGGTVPDEQFFGPGTRLTVL.

The chain recombines TRBV9 with TRBJ1-1, with D hard to call. CDR3 length equals 14 residues. CDR1 is SGDLS, CDR2 YYNGEE, per germline. Between the trimmed V and J ends, which lost 0 bases and 2 bases, there was a span of 8 bases. The CDR3 protein is CASSVAGPNTEAFF. The CDR3 coding sequence is TGTGCCAGCAGCGTAGCAGGCCCTAACACTGAAGCTTTCTTT.

In its sample, this clone was seen once. This chain's CDR3 is CASSLGTDNTEAFF. The CDR3 region has the DNA TGTGCCAGCAGCTTAGGGACAGACAACACTGAAGCTTTCTTT. The chain is built from TRBV7-3 and TRBJ1-1; 7 positions match TRBD1. The CDR3 has 14 residues. Unmatched junction bases numbered 2, after V lost 2 bases and J lost 2 bases. The germline CDR1 and CDR2 sequences are SGHTA and FQGTGA.

This clone was seen a few times. The chain is built from TRBV7-6 and TRBJ1-6; D gene uncertain. Trimming shortened V by 1 base and J by 6 bases, and 4 bases separated the two germline ends. This CDR3 is built from 13 residues. The germline CDR1 and CDR2 sequences are SGHVS and FNYEAQ. CDR3 in amino acids: CASSLGSNSPLHF. In DNA, the CDR3 is TGTGCCAGCAGCTTAGGCAGTAATTCACCCCTCCACTTT.

About this clone itself: At one boundary the junction diverges from the germline segment, which might be a read error. This chain links TRBV4-3 with TRBJ2-4; perhaps TRBD1 as D (6 bases). CDR3 length: 13 residues. Germline V gene data show CDR1 as LGHNA and CDR2 as YSLEER. CDR3 sequence (DNA): TGCACCAGCAGCCAAGATGTAGGGGGCATTCAGTACTTC. Translated, it gives CTSSQDVGGIQYF.

This chain joins TRBV28 and TRBJ2-7, with a weak D call TRBD2 (6 bases). Deletions cut 8 bases from V and 2 bases from J, with 19 bases between. The CDR3 runs to 15 residues. Germline-derived CDR1 and CDR2 are MDHEN and SYDVKM. The CDR3 DNA reads as TGTGCCAGCCTGGGGTGGGGGGATAGCACCTACGAGCAGTACGTC. It translates to CASLGWGDSTYEQYV.

The chain employs TRBV11-1 and TRBJ1-3; unclear D gene. CDR1 and CDR2 from the germline V gene are SGHAT and FQDESV (reference sequence). The CDR3 runs to 13 residues. Between the trimmed V and J ends, which lost 5 bases and 1 base, there was a span of 6 bases. Here the CDR3 reads CASSPQSGNTIYF. CDR3 nucleotides: TGTGCCAGCAGCCCACAATCTGGAAACACCATATATTTT.

CDR3 in amino acids: CASSVTGGDTEAFF. The CDR3 DNA reads TGTGCCAGCAGTGTCACAGGGGGGGACACTGAAGCTTTCTTT. The chain combines TRBV2 with TRBJ1-1; TRBD1 matches 8 bases. This CDR3 is 14 amino acids long. CDR1 and CDR2 (germline): SNHLY, FYNNEI. Germline trimming cut 4 bases from V and 3 bases from J; bases unmatched to any gene: 4.

The chain joins TRBV5-1 to TRBJ1-1; possibly TRBD1 for D (6 bases). CDR1 and CDR2 from the germline V gene are SGHRS and YFSETQ. V lost 4 bases and J 0 bases, leaving 10 bases between the germline ends. The CDR3 has 14 residues. The CDR3 bases are TGCGCCAGCAGCCAGGGGACATTGAACACTGAAGCTTTCTTT. Its protein is CASSQGTLNTEAFF.

The rearrangement links TRBV7-2 to TRBJ2-5; 7 bases match TRBD1. The V gene's germline CDR1 is SGHTA and CDR2 FQGNSA. J was trimmed by 2 bases and V by 6 bases; bases with no gene match: 15. CDR3 length: 17 residues. The CDR3 DNA reads TGTGCCAGCAGGCCCCACCGGACAGGCATCCCTCAAGAGACCCAGTACTTC. This sequence encodes CASRPHRTGIPQETQYF.

The rearrangement uses TRBV7-2 and TRBJ2-5, with 13 nucleotides matching TRBD2. The CDR3 is 17 residues long. The V gene's germline CDR1 is SGHTA and CDR2 FQGNSA. V lost 1 base and J lost 3; bases outside the gene matches: 5. The CDR3 DNA sequence: TGTGCCAGCAGCTTAGTTGGACTAGCGGGAGTTAAAGAGACCCAGTACTTC. Translating gives CASSLVGLAGVKETQYF.

V usage is TRBV28 and J usage is TRBJ2-5; weak D call: TRBD1 (6 bases). The CDR3 extends over 13 amino acids. Germline CDR1 reads MDHEN; CDR2 reads SYDVKM. The germline V and J ends were trimmed by 8 bases and 5 bases, with 15 bases remaining between them. CDR3 residues: CASQGIPGETQYF. Here the CDR3 DNA reads TGTGCCAGCCAGGGGATTCCCGGCGAGACCCAGTACTTC.

V and J are TRBV30 and TRBJ2-3; D remains unclear. The germline V gene has CDR1 GTSNPN and CDR2 SVGIG (reference sequence). The V end was cut by 2 bases, the J end by 0 bases, with 6 bases between. The CDR3 is made up of 13 amino acids. For the CDR3, the DNA is TGTGCCTGGAGTAGCGCTAGCACAGATACGCAGTATTTT. It yields the protein CAWSSASTDTQYF.

The rearrangement links TRBV6-5 to TRBJ1-3, with 7 bases that match TRBD1. CDR3 size: 16 residues. Germline trimming cut 0 bases from V and 0 bases from J; bases unmatched to any gene: 2. Germline lookup yields CDR1 MNHEY and CDR2 SVGAGI. CDR3 protein: CASSYSGQYSGNTIYF. In nucleotides, the CDR3 is TGTGCCAGCAGTTACTCGGGACAGTACTCTGGAAACACCATATATTTT.

In this sample, this clone turned up a few times. V usage is TRBV5-6 and J usage is TRBJ1-6; 8 bases are a match to TRBD1. CDR1 is SGHDT, CDR2 YYEEEE, per germline. The CDR3 runs 14 residues. Unmatched junction bases numbered 4, after V lost 2 bases and J lost 9 bases. CDR3 DNA: TGTGCCAGCAGCTTTTGGCAGGGGGCTTCACCCCTCCACTTT. Encoded protein: CASSFWQGASPLHF.

The V and J genes are TRBV5-6 and TRBJ2-3; 7 nucleotides agree with TRBD2. Per the germline V gene, CDR1 is SGHDT and CDR2 is YYEEEE. Unmatched junction bases numbered 16, after V lost 5 bases and J lost 10 bases. CDR3 size: 15 residues. CDR3: CASRPDLAALTPQYF. CDR3 nucleotide sequence: TGTGCCAGCAGGCCCGATCTAGCGGCCCTCACCCCGCAGTATTTT.

V usage is TRBV5-4 and J usage is TRBJ2-5; TRBD2 might be the D (5 bases). CDR1 SGHNT and CDR2 YYREEE come from the germline V gene (reference sequence). The CDR3 covers 16 residues. Trimming pared 0 bases from V and 5 bases from J, leaving 17 bases between. CDR3 bases: TGTGCCAGCAGCTTGGATCCGAGACTACCGGGGGAGACCCAGTACTTC. It specifies CASSLDPRLPGETQYF.

The chain links TRBV5-1 to TRBJ2-1; 12 bases are a match to TRBD2. CDR1 SGHRS and CDR2 YFSETQ come from the germline V gene. The V and J ends lost 4 bases and 6 bases, in that order; junction bases with no gene match: 5. The CDR3 runs 15 residues. Here the CDR3 reads CASSPLAGGLNEQFF. CDR3 DNA sequence: TGCGCCAGCAGCCCTCTAGCGGGGGGGCTCAATGAGCAGTTCTTC. Looking up the rest from reference TRBV5-1 and TRBJ2-1 gives the full variable domain: KAGVTQTPRYLIKTRGQQVTLSCSPISGHRSVSWYQQTPGQGLQFLFEYFSETQRNKGNFPGRFSGRQFSNSRSEMNVSTLELGDSALYLCASSPLAGGLNEQFFGPGTRLTVL.

This chain links TRBV7-9 with TRBJ2-3; 12 nucleotides agree with TRBD2. The CDR3 is 14 residues long. Losses at the gene ends were 4 bases for V and 6 bases for J; bases not matched to a gene: 2. Germline CDR1 is SEHNR and CDR2 is FQNEAQ (reference sequence). In DNA, the CDR3 is TGTGCCAGCAGCTCCGGGACTAGCGGGGATACGCAGTATTTT. This sequence encodes CASSSGTSGDTQYF.

The gene calls are TRBV7-3 and TRBJ2-2, with 7 bases aligning to TRBD1. The CDR3 contains 13 residues. The V and J ends lost 4 bases and 6 bases, in that order; junction bases with no gene match: 2. Per the germline V gene, CDR1 is SGHTA and CDR2 is FQGTGA. The DNA for the CDR3 is TGTGCCAGCAGCTCCGGGACAGCCGGGGAGCTGTTTTTT. Residues: CASSSGTAGELFF.